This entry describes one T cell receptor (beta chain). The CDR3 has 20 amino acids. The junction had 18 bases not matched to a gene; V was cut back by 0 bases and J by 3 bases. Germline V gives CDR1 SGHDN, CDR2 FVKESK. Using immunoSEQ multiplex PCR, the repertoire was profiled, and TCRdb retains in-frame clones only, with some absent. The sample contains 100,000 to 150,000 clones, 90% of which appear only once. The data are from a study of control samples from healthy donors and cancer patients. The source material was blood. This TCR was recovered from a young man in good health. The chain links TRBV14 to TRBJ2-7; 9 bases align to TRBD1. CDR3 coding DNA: TGTGCCAGCAGCCAAGATCCCTATGGGACAGGGATCTTTGGAAGCTACGAGCAGTACTTC. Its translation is CASSQDPYGTGIFGSYEQYF.